A single sample is the source of the 8 T cell receptor beta chains below, sequenced in a study of CD8+CD57+ T cells in acquired aplastic anemia. For CDR3 and TCR beta VDJ profiling, genomic DNA was the template used. TCRdb fed the reads into MiXCR, producing one record per CDR3 protein. Of 150,000 to 200,000 distinct CDR3 sequences in the sample, around 50% are singletons; the top ten hold around 3%. CD8+CD57+ cell expansion, shown by flow cytometry, had occurred in the patients selected for sequencing. The sample taken for sequencing was sorted CD4+, CD8+, or CD8+CD57+ T cells (not recorded which) from PBMCs. The receptors shown here come from a human donor with aplastic anemia.

The chain has TRBV11-2 and TRBJ2-7; possibly TRBD2 for D (5 bases). V dropped 0 bases and J dropped 3 bases, with 12 bases sitting between them. The CDR3 has 15 residues. The germline CDR1 and CDR2 sequences are SGHAT and FQNNGV. CDR3 region: CASSLDFGESYEQYF. The CDR3 DNA reads as TGTGCCAGCAGCTTAGATTTCGGGGAAAGCTACGAGCAGTACTTC.

This clonotype occurred a few times. CDR3 residues: CASSPSPQETQYF. Written as DNA, the CDR3 is TGTGCCAGCTCACCCTCCCCCCAAGAGACCCAGTACTTC. The rearrangement links TRBV18 to TRBJ2-5; D remains ambiguous. Germline V gene sequence: CDR1 KGHSH, CDR2 LQKENI. The CDR3 spans 13 residues. The ends were cut back, 3 bases at V and 1 base at J, with 6 bases in the middle.

This clonotype was counted ten times or more. The gene calls are TRBV20-1 and TRBJ2-3; the D is unclear. Deletions cut 7 bases from V and 0 bases from J, with 14 bases between. CDR3 length equals 14 residues. Germline CDR1 and CDR2: DFQATT and SNEGSKA (reference sequence). The CDR3: CSGNGGTSTDTQYF. For the CDR3, the DNA is TGCAGTGGTAATGGCGGAACTAGCACAGATACGCAGTATTTT.

CDR3 amino acids: CATKGASTEAFF. The CDR3 DNA reads as TGTGCCACCAAGGGGGCGAGTACTGAAGCTTTCTTT. The chain joins TRBV24-1 to TRBJ1-1; 7 bases fit TRBD1. The CDR3 has 12 amino acids. From germline, CDR1 is KGHDR and CDR2 SFDVKD. Germline trimming cut 8 bases from V and 5 bases from J; bases unmatched to any gene: 4.

Ten or more counts support this clonotype. This chain connects TRBV2 to TRBJ1-5; D gene ambiguous. From germline, CDR1 is SNHLY and CDR2 FYNNEI. V gave up 5 bases and J gave up 0 bases, with 5 bases separating them. The CDR3 has 13 residues. The CDR3 reads CASSTDSNQPQHF. The CDR3 coding sequence is TGTGCCAGCAGTACCGATAGCAATCAGCCCCAGCATTTT.

This chain uses TRBV10-3 with TRBJ1-4, with D unclear. Germline V CDR1 and CDR2: ENHRY, SYGVKD. Trimming pared 2 bases from V and 8 bases from J, leaving 6 bases between. There are 12 residues in the CDR3. For the CDR3, the DNA is TGTGCCATCAGTGAGGGAGAAGAAAAACTGTTTTTT. Protein: CAISEGEEKLFF.

The chain links TRBV2 to TRBJ2-3; perhaps TRBD2 as D (5 bases). Trimming cost V 5 bases and J 0 bases, with 12 bases left between them. The CDR3 covers 15 residues. Germline CDR1 SNHLY, CDR2 FYNNEI. In DNA form, the CDR3 reads TGTGCCAGCAGTTACGTACGGGGTAGCACAGATACGCAGTATTTT. As protein: CASSYVRGSTDTQYF.

The J gene is TRBJ2-5, the V gene TRBV7-9; D gene unclear. The germline V and J ends were trimmed by 4 bases and 4 bases, with 4 bases remaining between them. The CDR3 contains 11 residues. Per the germline V gene, CDR1 is SEHNR and CDR2 is FQNEAQ (reference sequence). The CDR3 sequence: CASSWLETQYF. The CDR3 DNA reads TGTGCCAGCAGCTGGCTAGAGACCCAGTACTTC.